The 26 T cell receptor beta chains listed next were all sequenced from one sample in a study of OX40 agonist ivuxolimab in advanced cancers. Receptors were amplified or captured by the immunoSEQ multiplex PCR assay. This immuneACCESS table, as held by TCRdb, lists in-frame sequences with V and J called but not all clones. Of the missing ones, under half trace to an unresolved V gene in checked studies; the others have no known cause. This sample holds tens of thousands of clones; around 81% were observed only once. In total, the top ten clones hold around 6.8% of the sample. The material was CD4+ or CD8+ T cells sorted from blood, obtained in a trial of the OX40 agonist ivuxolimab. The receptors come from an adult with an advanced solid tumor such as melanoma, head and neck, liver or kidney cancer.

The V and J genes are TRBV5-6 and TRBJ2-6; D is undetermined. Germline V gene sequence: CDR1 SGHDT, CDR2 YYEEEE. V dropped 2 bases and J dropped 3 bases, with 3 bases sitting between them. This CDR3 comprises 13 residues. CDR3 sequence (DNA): TGTGCCAGCAGCTTTGGTGGGGCCAACGTCCTGACTTTC. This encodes CASSFGGANVLTF.

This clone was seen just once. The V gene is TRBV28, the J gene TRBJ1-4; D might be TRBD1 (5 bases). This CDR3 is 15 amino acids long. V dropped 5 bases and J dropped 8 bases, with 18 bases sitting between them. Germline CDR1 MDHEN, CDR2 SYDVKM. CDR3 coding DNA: TGTGCCAGCAGTCCGTTGGTGGTAGGGGACGAAAAACTGTTTTTT. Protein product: CASSPLVVGDEKLFF.

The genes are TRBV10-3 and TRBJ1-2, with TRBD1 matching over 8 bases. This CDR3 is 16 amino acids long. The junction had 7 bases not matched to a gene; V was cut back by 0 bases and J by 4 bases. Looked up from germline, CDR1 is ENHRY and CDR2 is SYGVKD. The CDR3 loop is CAISESGQGPSYGYTF. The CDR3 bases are TGTGCCATCAGTGAGTCCGGACAGGGACCGAGCTATGGCTACACCTTC.

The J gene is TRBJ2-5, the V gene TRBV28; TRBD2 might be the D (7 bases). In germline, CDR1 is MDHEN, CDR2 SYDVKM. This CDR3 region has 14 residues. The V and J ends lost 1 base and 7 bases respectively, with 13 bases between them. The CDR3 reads CASSLLAGEGTQYF. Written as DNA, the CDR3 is TGTGCCAGCAGTTTATTAGCAGGGGAGGGGACCCAGTACTTC. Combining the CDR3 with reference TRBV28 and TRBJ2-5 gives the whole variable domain DVKVTQSSRYLVKRTGEKVFLECVQDMDHENMFWYRQDPGLGLRLIYFSYDVKMKEKGDIPEGYSVSREKKERFSLILESASTNQTSMYLCASSLLAGEGTQYFGPGTRLLVL.

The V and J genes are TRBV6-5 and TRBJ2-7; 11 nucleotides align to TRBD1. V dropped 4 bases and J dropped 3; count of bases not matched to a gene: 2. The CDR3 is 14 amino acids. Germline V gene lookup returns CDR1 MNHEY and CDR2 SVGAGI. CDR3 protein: CASSSGTGGYEQYF. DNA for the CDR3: TGTGCCAGCAGTTCCGGGACAGGGGGCTACGAGCAGTACTTC.

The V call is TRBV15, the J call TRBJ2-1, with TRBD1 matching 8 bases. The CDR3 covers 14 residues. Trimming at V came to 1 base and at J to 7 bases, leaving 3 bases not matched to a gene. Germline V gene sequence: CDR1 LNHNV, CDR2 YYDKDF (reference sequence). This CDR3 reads CATSRVRQGNEQFF. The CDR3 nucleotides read TGTGCCACCAGCAGAGTGAGACAGGGGAATGAGCAGTTCTTC.

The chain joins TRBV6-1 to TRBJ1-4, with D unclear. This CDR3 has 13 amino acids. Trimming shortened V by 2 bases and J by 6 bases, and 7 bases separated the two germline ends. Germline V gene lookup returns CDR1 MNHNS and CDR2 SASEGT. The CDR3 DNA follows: TGTGCCAGCAGTGAACTGGGCGATGAAAAACTGTTTTTT. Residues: CASSELGDEKLFF.

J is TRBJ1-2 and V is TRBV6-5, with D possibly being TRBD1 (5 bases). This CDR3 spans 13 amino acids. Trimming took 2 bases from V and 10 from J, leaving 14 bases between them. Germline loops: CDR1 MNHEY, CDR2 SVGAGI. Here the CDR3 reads CASSYGGGFDYTF. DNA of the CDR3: TGTGCCAGCAGTTACGGGGGGGGATTTGACTACACCTTC.

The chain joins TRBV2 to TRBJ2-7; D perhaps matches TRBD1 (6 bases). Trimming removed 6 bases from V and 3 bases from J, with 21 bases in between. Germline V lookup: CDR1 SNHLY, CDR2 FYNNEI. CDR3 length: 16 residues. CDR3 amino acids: CASSGLWGQKSYEQYF. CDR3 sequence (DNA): TGTGCCAGCAGCGGCCTATGGGGACAAAAGAGCTACGAGCAGTACTTC.

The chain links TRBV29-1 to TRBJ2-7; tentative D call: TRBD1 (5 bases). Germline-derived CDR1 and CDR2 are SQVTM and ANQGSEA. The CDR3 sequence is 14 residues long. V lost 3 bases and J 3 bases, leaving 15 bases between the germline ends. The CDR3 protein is CSVEARAGNYEQYF. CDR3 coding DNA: TGCAGCGTTGAGGCGAGAGCAGGGAACTACGAGCAGTACTTC.

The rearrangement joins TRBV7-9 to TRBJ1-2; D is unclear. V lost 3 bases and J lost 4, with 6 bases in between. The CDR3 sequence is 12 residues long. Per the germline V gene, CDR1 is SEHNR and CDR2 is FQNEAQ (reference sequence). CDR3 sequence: CASSLEGYGYTF. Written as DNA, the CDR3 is TGTGCCAGCAGCTTGGAAGGCTATGGCTACACCTTC.

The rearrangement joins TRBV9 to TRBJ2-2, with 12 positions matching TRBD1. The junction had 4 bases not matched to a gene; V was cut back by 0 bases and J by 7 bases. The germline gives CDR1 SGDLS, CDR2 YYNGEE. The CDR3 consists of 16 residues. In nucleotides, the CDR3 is TGTGCCAGCAGCGTAGAAGGGACAGGGGGCATCGGGGAGCTGTTTTTT. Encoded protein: CASSVEGTGGIGELFF.

CDR3 amino acids: CASSLFGTFNQPQHF. CDR3 nucleotides: TGTGCCAGCAGTTTATTCGGGACCTTTAATCAGCCCCAGCATTTT. The chain is built from TRBV27 and TRBJ1-5; possibly TRBD1 for D (5 bases). V was clipped by 1 base and J by 4 bases, with 11 bases between them. Germline values: CDR1 MNHEY, CDR2 SMNVEV (reference sequence). The CDR3 totals 15 residues.

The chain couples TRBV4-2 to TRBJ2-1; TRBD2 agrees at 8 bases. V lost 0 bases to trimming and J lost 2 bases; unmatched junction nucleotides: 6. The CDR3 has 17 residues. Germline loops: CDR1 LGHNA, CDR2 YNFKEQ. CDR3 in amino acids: CASSQDMSGGTYNEQFF. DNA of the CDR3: TGTGCCAGCAGCCAAGATATGTCGGGAGGGACCTACAATGAGCAGTTCTTC.

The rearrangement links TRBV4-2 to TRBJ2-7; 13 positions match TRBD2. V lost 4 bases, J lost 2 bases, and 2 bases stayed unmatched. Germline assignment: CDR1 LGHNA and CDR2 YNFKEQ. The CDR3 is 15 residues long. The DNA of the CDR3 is TGTGCCAGCAGCCCGGGGACTAGCGGGACCTACGAGCAGTACTTC. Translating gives CASSPGTSGTYEQYF.

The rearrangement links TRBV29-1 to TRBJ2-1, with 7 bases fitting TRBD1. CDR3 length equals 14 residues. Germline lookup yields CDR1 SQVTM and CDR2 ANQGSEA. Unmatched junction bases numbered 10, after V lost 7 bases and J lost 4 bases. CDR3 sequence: CSARDRTGYNEQFF. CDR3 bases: TGCAGCGCCCGGGACAGAACCGGATACAATGAGCAGTTCTTC.

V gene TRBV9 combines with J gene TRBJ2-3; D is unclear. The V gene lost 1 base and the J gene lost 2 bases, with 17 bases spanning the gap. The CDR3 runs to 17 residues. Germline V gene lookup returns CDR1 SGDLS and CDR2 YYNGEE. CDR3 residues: CASSVSRYPGPTDTQYF. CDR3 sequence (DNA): TGTGCCAGCAGCGTAAGTAGATATCCAGGTCCCACAGATACGCAGTATTTT. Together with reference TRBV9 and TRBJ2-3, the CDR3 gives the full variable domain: DSGVTQTPKHLITATGQRVTLRCSPRSGDLSVYWYQQSLDQGLQFLIQYYNGEERAKGNILERFSAQQFPDLHSELNLSSLELGDSALYFCASSVSRYPGPTDTQYFGPGTRLTVL.

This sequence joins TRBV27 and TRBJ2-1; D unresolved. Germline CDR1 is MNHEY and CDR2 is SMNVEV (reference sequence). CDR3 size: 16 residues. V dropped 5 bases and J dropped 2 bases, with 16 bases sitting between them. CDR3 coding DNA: TGTGCCAGCAGTCTTCTCGGGTGGGCTACCTACAATGAGCAGTTCTTC. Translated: CASSLLGWATYNEQFF.

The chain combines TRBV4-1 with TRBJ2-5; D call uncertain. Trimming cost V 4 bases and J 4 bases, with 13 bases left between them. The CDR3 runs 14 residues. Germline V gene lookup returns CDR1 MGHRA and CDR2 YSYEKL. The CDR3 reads CASSPLDERETQYF. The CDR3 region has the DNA TGCGCCAGCAGCCCTCTGGACGAACGAGAGACCCAGTACTTC.

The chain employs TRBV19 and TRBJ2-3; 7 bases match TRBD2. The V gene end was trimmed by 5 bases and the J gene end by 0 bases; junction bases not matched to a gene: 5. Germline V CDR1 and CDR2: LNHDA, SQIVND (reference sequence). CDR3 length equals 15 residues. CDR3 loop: CASSWGSGSTDTQYF. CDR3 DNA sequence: TGTGCCAGTAGTTGGGGTAGCGGGAGCACAGATACGCAGTATTTT. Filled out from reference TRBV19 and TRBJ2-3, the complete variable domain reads DGGITQSPKYLFRKEGQNVTLSCEQNLNHDAMYWYRQDPGQGLRLIYYSQIVNDFQKGDIAEGYSVSREKKESFPLTVTSAQKNPTAFYLCASSWGSGSTDTQYFGPGTRLTVL.

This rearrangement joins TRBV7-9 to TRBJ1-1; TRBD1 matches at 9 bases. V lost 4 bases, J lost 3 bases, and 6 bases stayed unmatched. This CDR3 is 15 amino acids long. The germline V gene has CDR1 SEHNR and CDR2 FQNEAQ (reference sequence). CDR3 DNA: TGTGCCAGCAGCTCCGGGACAGGGAGAGACACTGAAGCTTTCTTT. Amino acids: CASSSGTGRDTEAFF.

CDR3 region: CASSLLRQGDVTNEKLFF. The CDR3, as DNA: TGTGCCAGCAGTTTACTGAGGCAGGGGGACGTCACTAATGAAAAACTGTTTTTT. The rearrangement joins TRBV27 to TRBJ1-4; 7 bases map to TRBD1. The CDR3 consists of 18 residues. Germline CDR1 is MNHEY and CDR2 is SMNVEV (reference sequence). After removal of 2 bases from V and 2 bases from J, the junction contained 11 bases not matched to a gene.

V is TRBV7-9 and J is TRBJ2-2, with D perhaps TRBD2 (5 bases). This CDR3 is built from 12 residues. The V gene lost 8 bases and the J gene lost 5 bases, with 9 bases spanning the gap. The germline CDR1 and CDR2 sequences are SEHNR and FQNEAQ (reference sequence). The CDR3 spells CASGGGTGELFF. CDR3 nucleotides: TGTGCCAGCGGAGGCGGTACCGGGGAGCTGTTTTTT.

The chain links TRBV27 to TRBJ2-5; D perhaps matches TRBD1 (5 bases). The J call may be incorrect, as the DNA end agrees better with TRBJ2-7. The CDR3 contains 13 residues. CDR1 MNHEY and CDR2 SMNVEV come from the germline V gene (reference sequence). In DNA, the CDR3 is TGTGCCAGCAGTTTAGACAGAGCCTACGAGCAGTACTTC. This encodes CASSLDRAYEQYF.

The CDR3 DNA is TGTGCCAGCAGTTTAATCCAGGGAGGCCACTATGGCTACACCTTC. Translated: CASSLIQGGHYGYTF. V is TRBV27 and J is TRBJ1-2, with D possibly matching TRBD1 (5 bases). With 2 bases removed from V and 3 bases from J, the gap between germline ends came to 13 bases. Germline-derived CDR1 and CDR2 are MNHEY and SMNVEV (reference sequence). The CDR3 totals 15 residues.

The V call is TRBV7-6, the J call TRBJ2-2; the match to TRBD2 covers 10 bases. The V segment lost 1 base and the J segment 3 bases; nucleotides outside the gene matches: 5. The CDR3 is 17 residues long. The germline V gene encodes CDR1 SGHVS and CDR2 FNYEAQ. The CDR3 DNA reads TGTGCCAGCAGCTTAGAGAGCGGGGGGGCGGACACCGGGGAGCTGTTTTTT. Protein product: CASSLESGGADTGELFF.